This T cell receptor (beta chain) is from a study of Ad26.COV2.S vaccination and SARS-CoV-2 variants. Study-wide results and caveats: Vaccine and placebo recipients had comparable breadth of non-spike TCRs.

Generated by immunoSEQ multiplex PCR, the TCRdb table keeps only in-frame clones and is missing some. The sample shows a few hundred thousand clones, approximately 83% of them seen only once. V shed 3 bases and J 5 bases; nucleotides not matched to a gene: 4. The CDR3 consists of 15 residues. Per germline, CDR1 SGHDT and CDR2 YYEEEE. Treatment denoted: over 15 received Ad26.COV2.S at low or high dose, single or two shots; roughly five received placebo; per-sample allocation not given. Sample collection was performed on day 63 after the first vaccine or placebo injection. What was given as vaccine was an Ad26 vector encoding Wuhan-strain SARS-CoV-2 spike. Details on this clone: What it binds is not known.

The clonotype was recovered from a person aged 18-60 years who received the Ad26.COV2.S COVID-19 vaccine or a placebo. This chain joins TRBV5-6 and TRBJ2-7; 14 nucleotides line up with TRBD2. This material consisted of peripheral blood, taken in a trial of Ad26.COV2.S vaccine versus placebo. CDR3 nucleotide sequence: TGTGCCAGCAGCTGGGGACTAGCGGGAGCCCACGAGCAGTACTTC. This gives the protein CASSWGLAGAHEQYF.